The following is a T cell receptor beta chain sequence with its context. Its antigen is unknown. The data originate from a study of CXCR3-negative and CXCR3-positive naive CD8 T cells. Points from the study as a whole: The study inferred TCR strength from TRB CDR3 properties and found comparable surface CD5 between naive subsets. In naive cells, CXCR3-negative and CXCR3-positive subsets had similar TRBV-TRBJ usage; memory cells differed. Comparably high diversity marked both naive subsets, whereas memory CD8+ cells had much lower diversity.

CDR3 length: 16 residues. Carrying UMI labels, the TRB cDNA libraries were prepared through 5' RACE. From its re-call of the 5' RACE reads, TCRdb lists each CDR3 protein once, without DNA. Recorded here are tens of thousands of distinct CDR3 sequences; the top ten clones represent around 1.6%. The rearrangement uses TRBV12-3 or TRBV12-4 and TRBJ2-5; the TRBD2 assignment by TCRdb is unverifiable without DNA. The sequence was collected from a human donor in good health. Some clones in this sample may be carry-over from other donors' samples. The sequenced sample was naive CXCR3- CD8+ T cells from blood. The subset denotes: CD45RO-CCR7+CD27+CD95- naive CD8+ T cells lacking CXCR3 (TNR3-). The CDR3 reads CASTPSGGPKRETQYF.